The 10 T cell receptor beta chains presented below share a single source sample, sequenced in a study of shared clonotypes between healthy human individuals (dated by TCRdb to about 2020). To prepare the library, the immunoSEQ multiplex PCR assay was applied. TCRdb obtained this table from immuneACCESS and retained in-frame rearrangements with V and J assigned. These tables miss some clones; where compared with another copy, unresolved V genes account for less than half of the shortfall, and the remainder is unexplained. The sample yields 450,000 to 650,000 clones; roughly 79% were counted once. Jointly, the top ten make up 12% of the sample. The sequenced sample consisted of PBMCs. These receptors came from a middle-aged woman in good health. Some clones in this sample may be carry-over from other donors' samples.

This chain joins TRBV5-1 and TRBJ2-3, with D possibly being TRBD1 (6 bases). Germline CDR1 reads SGHRS; CDR2 reads YFSETQ. Trimming cost V 4 bases and J 3 bases, with 12 bases left between them. CDR3 size: 14 residues. CDR3 nucleotide sequence: TGCGCCAGCAGCATTCGACAGGTAACAGATACGCAGTATTTT. This gives the protein CASSIRQVTDTQYF.

The V and J genes are TRBV5-4 and TRBJ2-1, with 9 bases matching TRBD2. This CDR3 region has 15 residues. V lost 4 bases to trimming and J lost 4 bases; unmatched junction nucleotides: 6. Germline V CDR1 and CDR2: SGHNT, YYREEE (reference sequence). In DNA, the CDR3 is TGTGCCAGCAGCGTGCAAGCGGGAGGATACAATGAGCAGTTCTTC. Translated, it gives CASSVQAGGYNEQFF.

The V call is TRBV11-2, the J call TRBJ2-1, with D perhaps TRBD2 (7 bases). V lost 5 bases to trimming and J lost 14 bases, with 22 bases between them. The CDR3 is 14 residues long. Germline V CDR1 and CDR2: SGHAT, FQNNGV. The CDR3 bases are TGTGCCAGCAGCGACTTAGGGGGAGGGTTGATTGAGTTCTTC. Its protein is CASSDLGGGLIEFF. The full variable domain, its missing parts supplied by reference TRBV11-2 and TRBJ2-1, is EAGVAQSPRYKIIEKRQSVAFWCNPISGHATLYWYQQILGQGPKLLIQFQNNGVVDDSQLPKDRFSAERLKGVDSTLKIQPAKLEDSAVYLCASSDLGGGLIEFFGPGTRLTVL.

The chain recombines TRBV5-4 with TRBJ2-7; TRBD2 aligns across 9 bases. This CDR3 has 16 amino acids. CDR1 is SGHNT and CDR2 is YYREEE in the germline V gene (reference sequence). V lost 4 bases and J lost 3; bases outside the gene matches: 11. CDR3 in DNA: TGTGCCAGCAGCCCCGGAGGTAGCGGGAGAGTCTACGAGCAGTACTTC. It translates to CASSPGGSGRVYEQYF.

V is TRBV4-1 and J is TRBJ2-7; 16 bases fit TRBD2. Trimming removed 3 bases from V and 4 bases from J; junction bases left unmatched: 9. This CDR3 has 18 amino acids. Germline V gene lookup returns CDR1 MGHRA and CDR2 YSYEKL. Here the CDR3 reads CASSHPGLAGGGPYEQYF. The DNA of the CDR3 is TGCGCCAGCAGCCACCCGGGACTAGCGGGAGGGGGCCCATACGAGCAGTACTTC.

V is TRBV7-9 and J is TRBJ2-7; 14 nucleotides agree with TRBD2. The CDR3 contains 18 residues. V gave up 5 bases and J gave up 3 bases; unmatched junction bases: 12. From germline, CDR1 is SEHNR and CDR2 FQNEAQ (reference sequence). The CDR3 coding sequence is TGTGCCAGCAGCCCCCGTAGACTAGCGGGAGGGCCCAGCTACGAGCAGTACTTC. Protein product: CASSPRRLAGGPSYEQYF.

This clone was found a few times. The DNA of the CDR3 is TGTGCCAGCAGCTTAGATATCGCCGCAGCTACGCAGTATTTT. This translates into CASSLDIAAATQYF. V is TRBV7-2 and J is TRBJ2-3; D unclear. V lost 1 base, J lost 8 bases, and 13 bases lay in between. Germline V gives CDR1 SGHTA, CDR2 FQGNSA. The CDR3 runs 14 residues.

This chain joins TRBV5-5 and TRBJ1-4; tentative D call: TRBD1 (6 bases). Trimming cost V 4 bases and J 8 bases, with 15 bases left between them. The CDR3 has 14 residues. Germline V lookup: CDR1 SGHKS, CDR2 YYEKEE (reference sequence). CDR3 DNA sequence: TGTGCCAGCAGCCCAACAGGGAGACACGAAAAACTGTTTTTT. Its translation is CASSPTGRHEKLFF. Supplemented by reference TRBV5-5 and TRBJ1-4, the full variable domain reads DAGVTQSPTHLIKTRGQQVTLRCSPISGHKSVSWYQQVLGQGPQFIFQYYEKEERGRGNFPDRFSARQFPNYSSELNVNALLLGDSALYLCASSPTGRHEKLFFGSGTQLSVL.

This chain connects TRBV7-3 to TRBJ2-1; 12 nucleotides line up with TRBD2. V lost 2 bases, J lost 3 bases, and 8 bases stayed unmatched. CDR1 SGHTA and CDR2 FQGTGA come from the germline V gene. The CDR3 runs 18 residues. CDR3 sequence reads: CASSLGLAGGPFYNEQFF. The CDR3, as DNA: TGTGCCAGCAGCTTAGGGCTAGCGGGAGGGCCTTTCTACAATGAGCAGTTCTTC.

As to this clone: A read error is likely, as this CDR3 ends without the conserved phenylalanine or tryptophan. The chain has TRBV18 and TRBJ2-7, with 7 nucleotides matching TRBD2. This CDR3 is 12 amino acids long. Germline-derived CDR1 and CDR2 are KGHSH and LQKENI. This CDR3 reads CASPPGGYEQYL. CDR3 in DNA: TGTGCCAGCCCACCGGGAGGTTACGAGCAGTACCTC.